The 5 T cell receptor beta chains reported below all come from one sample, sequenced in a study of T-cell memory formation after mild COVID-19. TCRdb redid the calling of the 5' RACE reads with MiXCR, one entry per CDR3 protein. This table holds about 400,000 distinct CDR3 sequences, about 17% found once. Sequencing used PBMCs or a T cell subset sorted from them (not recorded which). The receptors were sampled from a man between 18 and 35 years old who had mild COVID-19 (a few samples of this study predate the infection). Cell type and time point are not known.

The chain joins TRBV3-1 to TRBJ2-1, with 7 positions matching TRBD1. The CDR3 has 15 residues. J was trimmed by 0 bases and V by 3 bases; bases with no gene match: 2. Germline CDR1 and CDR2: LGHDT and YNNKEL (reference sequence). The CDR3 here is CASSHRGSSYNEQFF. DNA for the CDR3: TGTGCCAGCAGCCACAGGGGGAGCTCCTACAATGAGCAGTTCTTC.

This clonotype appeared many times. The chain is built from TRBV5-4 and TRBJ1-2, with a tentative D call TRBD1 (5 bases). Trimming removed 1 base from V and 6 bases from J, with 7 bases in between. This CDR3 is 12 amino acids long. CDR1 SGHNT and CDR2 YYREEE come from the germline V gene (reference sequence). The CDR3 DNA is TGTGCCAGCAGCTTGACGGGACATGGCTACACCTTC. Translating gives CASSLTGHGYTF.

The chain recombines TRBV9 with TRBJ1-3; D gene ambiguous. Germline CDR1 reads SGDLS; CDR2 reads YYNGEE. V gave up 0 bases and J gave up 8 bases, with 6 bases separating them. The CDR3 has 12 residues. The CDR3 sequence is CASSVGIDTIYF. Written as DNA, the CDR3 is TGTGCCAGCAGCGTAGGCATTGACACCATATATTTT.

This clonotype was recorded a few times. The chain joins TRBV15 to TRBJ2-7, with 10 bases lining up with TRBD1. The germline CDR1 and CDR2 sequences are LNHNV and YYDKDF (reference sequence). The CDR3 consists of 14 residues. V shed 5 bases and J 9 bases; nucleotides not matched to a gene: 10. The chain's CDR3 is CATSRAGTGVGQYF. In DNA, the CDR3 is TGTGCCACCAGCCGCGCCGGGACAGGGGTGGGGCAGTACTTC. The full variable domain, rest sourced from reference TRBV15 and TRBJ2-7, is DAMVIQNPRYQVTQFGKPVTLSCSQTLNHNVMYWYQQKSSQAPKLLFHYYDKDFNNEADTPDNFQSRRPNTSFCFLDIRSPGLGDTAMYLCATSRAGTGVGQYFGPGTRLTVT.

V and J are TRBV27 and TRBJ2-5, with 7 bases lining up with TRBD1. The CDR3 consists of 15 residues. CDR1 is MNHEY and CDR2 is SMNVEV in the germline V gene (reference sequence). V lost 6 bases to trimming and J lost 0 bases; unmatched junction nucleotides: 7. CDR3 in amino acids: CASRTGTAYQETQYF. The CDR3 DNA is TGTGCCAGCAGGACCGGGACAGCGTACCAAGAGACCCAGTACTTC.